The next 29 T cell receptor beta chains were all read from a single sample in a study of cytomegalovirus exposure and HLA in healthy donors listed by TCRdb under 2017. The library was obtained by the immunoSEQ multiplex PCR assay. The multiplex PCR relied on a mix of 60 forward primers for TCR Vbeta segments and 13 reverse primers for TCR Jbeta segments. The immuneACCESS repertoire file appears here via TCRdb, limited to in-frame rearrangements. These files lack a portion of the clones; in checked studies, under half of the deficit traces to unresolved V genes, and the cause of the others is not known. Within this sample are almost 80,000 clones, with under 80% of them counted one time only. 5.5% to 8% of the sample is taken by the ten largest. Sequenced: PBMCs. The origin of the receptors is a woman in her forties or fifties in good health and CMV-seropositive.

This sequence joins TRBV5-6 and TRBJ1-1; D is undetermined. There are 14 residues in the CDR3. Trimming took off 0 bases at V and 0 bases at J, with 6 bases between the two ends. CDR1 is SGHDT, CDR2 YYEEEE, per germline. The CDR3 bases are TGTGCCAGCAGCTTGGTAGATGTGAACACTGAAGCTTTCTTT. Translation: CASSLVDVNTEAFF.

The chain is built from TRBV18 and TRBJ1-3, with 7 bases lining up with TRBD1. Germline CDR1 is KGHSH and CDR2 is LQKENI. This CDR3 spans 18 amino acids. The J segment lost 3 bases and the V segment lost 3 bases, leaving 14 bases of the junction unmatched. CDR3 region: CASSPFNGIDRVGNTIYF. The CDR3 nucleotides read TGTGCCAGCTCACCTTTCAATGGAATTGACAGGGTTGGAAACACCATATATTTT.

The V call is TRBV6-6, the J call TRBJ2-2; D perhaps matches TRBD1 (6 bases). The germline V gene encodes CDR1 MNHNY and CDR2 SVGAGI (reference sequence). Trimming left V 10 bases short and J 2 bases short, with 14 bases between. This CDR3 region has 14 residues. The CDR3 DNA follows: TGTGCCATTTCCGGGACACAAAACACCGGGGAGCTGTTTTTT. Its translation: CAISGTQNTGELFF.

The J gene is TRBJ2-7, the V gene TRBV5-1, with D tentatively TRBD2 (6 bases). This CDR3 comprises 15 residues. CDR1 SGHRS and CDR2 YFSETQ come from the germline V gene. Trimming took 1 base from V and 9 from J, leaving 20 bases between them. The CDR3 nucleotides are TGCGCCAGCAGCTTGCCCGGAGGGCTACGTGGTGGGCAGTACTTC. This codes for CASSLPGGLRGGQYF.

This chain links TRBV5-5 with TRBJ2-7, with D possibly TRBD1 on 5 matching bases. Trimming removed 0 bases at V and 3 bases at J, with 13 bases between. Germline V gene data show CDR1 as SGHKS and CDR2 as YYEKEE (reference sequence). CDR3 length: 15 residues. CDR3 nucleotides: TGTGCCAGCAGCTTGGCACTGGGGCAGGGCTACGAGCAGTACGTC. The encoded protein is CASSLALGQGYEQYV.

The V and J genes are TRBV28 and TRBJ1-4, with a weak D call TRBD1 (6 bases). V lost 2 bases and J 2 bases, leaving 12 bases between the germline ends. Germline V lookup: CDR1 MDHEN, CDR2 SYDVKM. The CDR3 extends over 16 amino acids. CDR3 protein: CASSLPIRGTNEKLFF. Here the CDR3 DNA reads TGTGCCAGCAGTTTACCTATCAGGGGTACTAATGAAAAACTGTTTTTT.

This chain joins TRBV7-6 and TRBJ1-2, with 7 bases that match TRBD1. The germline V gene encodes CDR1 SGHVS and CDR2 FNYEAQ. J was trimmed by 0 bases and V by 5 bases; bases with no gene match: 3. The CDR3 is 14 amino acids. The CDR3 region is CASSNRGSNYGYTF. The CDR3, as DNA: TGTGCCAGCAGCAACAGGGGTTCTAACTATGGCTACACCTTC.

This clone appeared a few times. CDR3 DNA sequence: TGTGCCAGCAGTGAGGGCAGCACCGGGGAGCTGTTTTTT. It yields the protein CASSEGSTGELFF. The rearrangement uses TRBV9 and TRBJ2-2, with D possibly being TRBD2 (5 bases). There are 13 residues in the CDR3. V lost 5 bases and J lost 4, with 9 bases in between. Germline assignment: CDR1 SGDLS and CDR2 YYNGEE.

This clone was observed a handful of times. The chain employs TRBV2 and TRBJ2-7; D is possibly TRBD2 (6 bases). Trimming stripped 1 base from V and 6 bases from J, with 10 bases between. There are 13 residues in the CDR3. CDR1 is SNHLY, CDR2 FYNNEI, per germline. In DNA, the CDR3 is TGTGCCAGCAGTGAAGGCCGCGGGGCCGAGCAGTACTTC. It specifies CASSEGRGAEQYF.

The chain is built from TRBV7-8 and TRBJ1-1; possible D gene TRBD1, 6 bases. V dropped 1 base and J dropped 13 bases, with 16 bases sitting between them. Germline lookup yields CDR1 SGHVS and CDR2 FQNEAQ. The CDR3 is 13 residues long. The CDR3 nucleotides read TGTGCCAGCAGCTTAGGAGGACAGACCTCTCATTTCTTT. Residues: CASSLGGQTSHFF.

This clone was seen only once. The rearrangement uses TRBV27 and TRBJ2-1; 11 bases match TRBD2. V lost 5 bases, J lost 5 bases, and 11 bases stayed unmatched. CDR1 MNHEY and CDR2 SMNVEV come from the germline V gene (reference sequence). This CDR3 comprises 17 residues. The DNA for the CDR3 is TGTGCCAGCAGTCCCACGTGGGGGACTAGCGGCCACAATGAGCAGTTCTTC. This sequence encodes CASSPTWGTSGHNEQFF.

The chain has TRBV4-1 and TRBJ2-5, with TRBD1 matching over 9 bases. Trimming removed 1 base from V and 1 base from J; junction bases left unmatched: 4. The CDR3 extends over 16 amino acids. From germline, CDR1 is MGHRA and CDR2 YSYEKL. CDR3: CASSQGRTGAQETQYF. The CDR3 region has the DNA TGCGCCAGCAGCCAAGGACGGACAGGGGCCCAAGAGACCCAGTACTTC.

The gene calls are TRBV10-2 and TRBJ1-5; D remains ambiguous. The CDR3 is made up of 17 amino acids. The V and J ends lost 0 bases and 5 bases respectively, with 17 bases between them. Germline loops: CDR1 WSHSY, CDR2 SAAADI. In nucleotides, the CDR3 is TGCGCCAGCAGTGAGTCGACTCTGGCCTTAATGGATCAGCCCCAGCATTTT. As protein: CASSESTLALMDQPQHF.

The V and J genes are TRBV5-4 and TRBJ2-3; the match to TRBD2 covers 11 bases. Germline values: CDR1 SGHNT, CDR2 YYREEE (reference sequence). V trimming: 4 bases; J trimming: 4 bases; junction bases outside the gene matches: 8. This CDR3 comprises 16 residues. The CDR3 protein is CASSESSGGAPDTQYF. The CDR3 DNA reads as TGTGCCAGCAGCGAGAGTAGCGGGGGGGCGCCAGATACGCAGTATTTT. The variable domain in full, with the rest retrieved from reference TRBV5-4 and TRBJ2-3, is ETGVTQSPTHLIKTRGQQVTLRCSSQSGHNTVSWYQQALGQGPQFIFQYYREEENGRGNFPPRFSGLQFPNYSSELNVNALELDDSALYLCASSESSGGAPDTQYFGPGTRLTVL.

The J gene is TRBJ1-2, the V gene TRBV9; D is perhaps TRBD1 (5 bases). The CDR3 is 13 amino acids. Trimming cost V 3 bases and J 8 bases, with 14 bases left between them. Looked up from germline, CDR1 is SGDLS and CDR2 is YYNGEE. The CDR3 here is CASSGGDLDGYTF. CDR3 nucleotide sequence: TGTGCCAGCAGCGGGGGGGACTTGGACGGCTACACCTTC.

The gene calls are TRBV19 and TRBJ1-3; the D is unclear. The germline V gene has CDR1 LNHDA and CDR2 SQIVND (reference sequence). V was shortened by 6 bases and J by 4 bases, with 10 bases between the two germline ends. The CDR3 runs 13 residues. CDR3 coding DNA: TGTGCCAGTAGAACCCTGACAGGAAACACCATATATTTT. Its translation is CASRTLTGNTIYF.

The chain links TRBV18 to TRBJ2-7; TRBD2 matches at 12 bases. From germline, CDR1 is KGHSH and CDR2 LQKENI. The J segment lost 3 bases and the V segment lost 0 bases, leaving 0 bases of the junction unmatched. The CDR3 has 15 residues. CDR3 nucleotide sequence: TGTGCCAGCTCACCACCGACTAGCGGGGGCTACGAGCAGTACTTC. Its translation is CASSPPTSGGYEQYF.

The J gene is TRBJ2-7, the V gene TRBV2; 10 bases are a match to TRBD1. Germline V lookup: CDR1 SNHLY, CDR2 FYNNEI. The CDR3 contains 13 residues. In DNA form, the CDR3 reads TGTGCCGACAGGGGGCGGGATTCCTCCGAGCAGTACGTC. It is translated as CADRGRDSSEQYV.

The CDR3 reads CASAGLGINTEAFF. The CDR3 coding sequence is TGTGCCAGCGCGGGGTTAGGGATTAACACTGAAGCTTTCTTT. The rearrangement links TRBV6-5 to TRBJ1-1, with no clear D. In germline, CDR1 is MNHEY, CDR2 SVGAGI. This CDR3 has 14 amino acids. V lost 8 bases, J lost 2 bases, and 15 bases lay in between.

This clone was recorded a few times. At one end the junction does not follow the germline gene, possibly because of a read error. J is TRBJ1-1 and V is TRBV7-9, with a possible D match to TRBD1 (6 bases). CDR1 and CDR2 (germline): SEHNR, FQNEAQ (reference sequence). This CDR3 is built from 15 residues. CDR3 coding DNA: TGTTCCAGCAGCTTGGACAGTATCTTCGTCACTGAAGCTTTCTTT. Translation: CSSSLDSIFVTEAFF.

In its sample, this clone was seen once. The chain combines TRBV7-9 with TRBJ2-2, with unresolved D. This CDR3 is built from 17 residues. The V gene lost 1 base and the J gene lost 4 bases, with 16 bases spanning the gap. Germline V lookup: CDR1 SEHNR, CDR2 FQNEAQ (reference sequence). In nucleotides, the CDR3 is TGTGCCAGCAGCTTAGTGAATTCGCCCCGGGTCACCGGGGAGCTGTTTTTT. Protein product: CASSLVNSPRVTGELFF.

This chain links TRBV5-4 with TRBJ2-7, with D possibly being TRBD1 (6 bases). V lost 5 bases and J 5 bases, leaving 14 bases between the germline ends. The V gene's germline CDR1 is SGHNT and CDR2 YYREEE (reference sequence). The CDR3 is 13 amino acids. The CDR3 DNA is TGTGCCAGCAGTCTACAGGGTGTGAACGAGCAGTACTTC. It translates to CASSLQGVNEQYF. The whole variable domain, remainder taken from reference TRBV5-4 and TRBJ2-7, is ETGVTQSPTHLIKTRGQQVTLRCSSQSGHNTVSWYQQALGQGPQFIFQYYREEENGRGNFPPRFSGLQFPNYSSELNVNALELDDSALYLCASSLQGVNEQYFGPGTRLTVT.

The chain joins TRBV11-2 to TRBJ2-5; 9 bases line up with TRBD1. Losses at the gene ends were 0 bases for V and 4 bases for J; bases not matched to a gene: 6. Germline lookup yields CDR1 SGHAT and CDR2 FQNNGV. This CDR3 contains 16 residues. The CDR3 sequence is CASSLDGQGRGETQYF. In DNA form, the CDR3 reads TGTGCCAGCAGCTTAGACGGACAGGGGCGAGGAGAGACCCAGTACTTC.

The chain couples TRBV13 to TRBJ2-7, with a weak D call TRBD2 (5 bases). The CDR3 has 13 residues. Trimming stripped 0 bases from V and 6 bases from J, with 9 bases between. From germline, CDR1 is PRHDT and CDR2 FYEKMQ (reference sequence). CDR3 amino acids: CASSLGGAAEQYV. Here the CDR3 DNA reads TGTGCCAGCAGCTTAGGGGGAGCTGCCGAGCAGTACGTC.

This clone was counted between two and nine times. The chain couples TRBV9 to TRBJ1-1, with a weak D call TRBD1 (5 bases). V was trimmed by 3 bases and J by 12 bases, leaving 24 bases between them. The CDR3 is made up of 15 amino acids. Germline lookup yields CDR1 SGDLS and CDR2 YYNGEE. The CDR3 DNA sequence: TGTGCCAGCAGCGCCCTCGGACACTCCGACATTTACCCTTTCTTT. This gives the protein CASSALGHSDIYPFF.

V and J are TRBV4-1 and TRBJ2-5; TRBD2 is a possible D gene (6 bases). V lost 2 bases and J 7 bases, leaving 23 bases between the germline ends. CDR3 size: 17 residues. Germline lookup yields CDR1 MGHRA and CDR2 YSYEKL. The CDR3 bases are TGCGCCAGCAGCCAAACGCGCGCGGGAATTAATTCGGGGACCCAGTACTTC. This codes for CASSQTRAGINSGTQYF.

This clone was seen just once. J is TRBJ2-1 and V is TRBV6-4, with TRBD2 as a possible D gene (6 bases). CDR3 length: 12 residues. V lost 2 bases to trimming and J lost 10 bases, with 9 bases between them. CDR1 is MRHNA and CDR2 is SNTAGT in the germline V gene. CDR3 sequence reads: CASSDPGEEQFF. CDR3 bases: TGTGCCAGCAGTGACCCGGGGGAAGAGCAGTTCTTC.

J is TRBJ2-5 and V is TRBV5-1; tentative D call: TRBD2 (6 bases). The CDR3 has 15 amino acids. CDR1 SGHRS and CDR2 YFSETQ come from the germline V gene. Between the trimmed V and J ends, which lost 0 bases and 1 base, there was a span of 10 bases. The CDR3 nucleotides read TGCGCCAGCAGCTTGGCCGGGAGTCGCCAAGAGACCCAGTACTTC. It encodes CASSLAGSRQETQYF.

This clone was seen a handful of times. The chain joins TRBV23-1 to TRBJ1-6, with D perhaps matching TRBD1 (6 bases). TRBV23-1 is flagged as an ORF with uncertain function. CDR3 size: 17 residues. V gave up 3 bases and J gave up 6 bases, with 18 bases separating them. CDR3 amino acids: CASSHREGGERNSPLHF. The CDR3, as DNA: TGCGCCAGCAGTCACCGGGAAGGGGGGGAACGTAATTCACCCCTCCACTTT.